This T cell receptor (beta chain) was obtained from a study of blood T cell repertoires in COVID-19. Turning to the study itself: Samples of COVID-19 (acute and convalescent) were obtained from the United States, Italy and Spain. Sources were T cells, B-cell-depleted T cells, or PBMCs; the material itself was cDNA or gDNA.

The CDR3 extends over 13 amino acids. Losses at the gene ends were 4 bases for V and 4 bases for J; bases not matched to a gene: 0. Germline V gene sequence: CDR1 MNHEY, CDR2 SVGAGI. Assay used: immunoSEQ multiplex PCR; TCRdb lists only in-frame clones, some missing. Of around 340,000 clones listed, 65% to 90% are singletons. The TCR comes from a woman aged 40 to 50 with acute COVID-19. The chain combines TRBV6-5 with TRBJ1-3, with 8 bases identical to TRBD1. The sequencing sample was made of PBMCs or T cells enriched from blood (not recorded which). This chain's CDR3 is CASSWDRGNTIYF. The CDR3 bases are TGTGCCAGCAGTTGGGACAGGGGAAACACCATATATTTT.